This T cell receptor (beta chain) stems from a study of cytomegalovirus exposure and HLA in healthy donors. General observations from the study: Serostatus for CMV was the only available immune exposure information. Rare TCR sequences dominated, though some public TCRs recurred in many donors.

The PCR had 60 Vbeta and 13 Jbeta primers. The protocol was immunoSEQ multiplex PCR, while the TCRdb copy is restricted to in-frame clones and leaves out a portion. The table lists 95,000 to 150,000 clones, just over 15% of them singletons, with 1.9% in the top ten. Trimming cost V 1 base and J 4 bases, with 11 bases left between them. From germline, CDR1 is MGHRA and CDR2 YSYEKL. This CDR3 comprises 15 residues. This clone was found a few times. Antigen unknown. The rearrangement links TRBV4-1 to TRBJ1-3, with D possibly being TRBD1 (5 bases). Sequencing was done on a sample of PBMCs. The origin of this receptor is a young woman in good health and CMV-seronegative. The CDR3 protein is CASSQGRVDGNTIYF. CDR3 bases: TGCGCCAGCAGCCAAGGCAGGGTGGACGGAAACACCATATATTTT.